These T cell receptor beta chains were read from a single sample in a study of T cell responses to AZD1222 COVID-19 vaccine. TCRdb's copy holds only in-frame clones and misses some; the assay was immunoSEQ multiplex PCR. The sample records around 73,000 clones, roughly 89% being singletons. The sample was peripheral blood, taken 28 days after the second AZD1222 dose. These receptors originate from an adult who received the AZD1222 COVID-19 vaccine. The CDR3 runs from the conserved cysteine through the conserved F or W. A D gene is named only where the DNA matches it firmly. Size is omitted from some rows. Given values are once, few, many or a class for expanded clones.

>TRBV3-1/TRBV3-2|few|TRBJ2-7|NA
TGTGCCAGCAGCCGAGACAGCTACCCCTACGAGCAGTACTTC
CASSRDSYPYEQYF
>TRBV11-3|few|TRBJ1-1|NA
TGTGCCAGCACCCCGGGACAAGGGGACACTGAAGCTTTCTTT
CASTPGQGDTEAFF
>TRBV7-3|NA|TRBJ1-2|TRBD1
TGTGCCAGCAGCCTCACAGGGACAGCGAACTATGGCTACACCTTC
CASSLTGTANYGYTF
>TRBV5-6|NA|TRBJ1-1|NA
TGTGCCAGCAGCCTCAGGTTGAACACTGAAGCTTTCTTT
CASSLRLNTEAFF
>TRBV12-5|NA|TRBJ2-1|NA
TGTGCTAGTGTGCCGAGGAACCCCTACAACAATGAGCAGTTCTTC
CASVPRNPYNNEQFF
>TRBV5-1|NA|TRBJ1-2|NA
TGCGCCAGCAGCCCTCGTGGGGGGGTTGCTAACTATGGCTACACCTTC
CASSPRGGVANYGYTF
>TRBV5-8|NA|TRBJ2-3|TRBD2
TGTGCCAGCAGCTTAGCTAGCGGACCCTCAGGGACAGATACGCAGTATTTT
CASSLASGPSGTDTQYF
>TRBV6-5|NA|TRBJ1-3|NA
TGTGCCAGCAGTCAGGAAGCAGGCTCTGGAAACACCATATATTTT
CASSQEAGSGNTIYF
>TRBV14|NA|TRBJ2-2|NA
TGTGCCAGCAGCCAAGATATAGTGGCAGCTACCGGGGAGCTGTTTTTT
CASSQDIVAATGELFF
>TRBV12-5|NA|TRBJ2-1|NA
TGTGCTAGTGGTTTGGGGACCTACAATGAGCAGTTCTTC
CASGLGTYNEQFF
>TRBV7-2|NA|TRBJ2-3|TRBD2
TGTGCCAGCAGCTTAGACAGCGGGAGGACCACAGATACGCAGTATTTT
CASSLDSGRTTDTQYF
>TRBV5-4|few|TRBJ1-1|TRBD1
TGTGCCAGCAGCTTTGACAGGGGTGGCGCTGAAGCTTTCTTT
CASSFDRGGAEAFF
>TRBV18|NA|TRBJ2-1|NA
TGTGCCAGCTCACCCCAGGGCAGGACACACAATGAGCAGTTCTTC
CASSPQGRTHNEQFF
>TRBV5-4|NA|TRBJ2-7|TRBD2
TGTGCCAGCAGCTTGAGAAGCGGGGGAGACTACGAGCAGTACTTC
CASSLRSGGDYEQYF
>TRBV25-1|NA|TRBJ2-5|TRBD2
TGTGCCACCGGGACTAGCGGGCTCCAGTACTTC
CATGTSGLQYF
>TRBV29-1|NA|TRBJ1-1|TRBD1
TGCAGCGCAGAGGACAGGGAGAACACTGAAGCTTTCTTT
CSAEDRENTEAFF
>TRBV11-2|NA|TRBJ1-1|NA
TGTGCCAGCAGCTCCAGACAGACTACTGAAGCTTTCTTT
CASSSRQTTEAFF
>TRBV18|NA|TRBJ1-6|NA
TGTGCCAGCTCACCCGGCGGTAATTCACCCCTCCACTTT
CASSPGGNSPLHF
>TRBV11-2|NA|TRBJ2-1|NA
TGTGCCAGCAGCTTAGTTCCCTTTCGTCTGTTCTTC
CASSLVPFRLFF
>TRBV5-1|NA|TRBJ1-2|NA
TGCGCCAGCAGCTTGGGGCTTGGGAACTATGGCTACACCTTC
CASSLGLGNYGYTF
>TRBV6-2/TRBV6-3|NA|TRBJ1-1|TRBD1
TGTGCCAGCAGTCCGGACAGGGGGCCGGGTACTGAAGCTTTCTTT
CASSPDRGPGTEAFF
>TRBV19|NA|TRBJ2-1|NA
TGTGCCAGTAGTATAAGGTCTCACGGCGATGAGCAGTTCTTC
CASSIRSHGDEQFF
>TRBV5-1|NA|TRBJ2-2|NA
TGCGCCAGCAGTGTGGGGCTGACGGGGGAGCTGTTTTTT
CASSVGLTGELFF
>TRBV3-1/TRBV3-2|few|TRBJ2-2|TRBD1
TGTGCCAGCAGTTCTGGGGCCGGGACAGGGAACACCGGGGAGCTGTTTTTT
CASSSGAGTGNTGELFF
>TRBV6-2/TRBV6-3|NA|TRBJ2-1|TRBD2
TGTGCCAGCAGTTTCCCTCCCTGGGGGCGGGAGGAATACAATGAGCAGTTCTTC
CASSFPPWGREEYNEQFF
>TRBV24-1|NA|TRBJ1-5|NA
TGTGCCACCAGTGATTCTGACAGTCCCAATCAGCCCCAGCATTTT
CATSDSDSPNQPQHF
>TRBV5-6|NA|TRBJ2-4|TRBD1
TGTGCCAGCAGCATCCCGACAGGGCAAAACATTCAGTACTTC
CASSIPTGQNIQYF
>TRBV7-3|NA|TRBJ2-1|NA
TGTGCCAGCAGCACCGGGACTGGGGGGCAGTTCTTC
CASSTGTGGQFF
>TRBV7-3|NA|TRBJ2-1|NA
TGTGCCAGCAGCTTCTTGGCGGGGACCAATGAGCAGTTCTTC
CASSFLAGTNEQFF
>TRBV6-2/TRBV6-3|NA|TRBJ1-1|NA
TGTGCCAGCAGTTACCCCCGGCGGACTGAAGCTTTCTTT
CASSYPRRTEAFF
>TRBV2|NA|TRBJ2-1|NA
TGTGCCAGCACTCCGGGGACCTACAATGAGCAGTTCTTC
CASTPGTYNEQFF
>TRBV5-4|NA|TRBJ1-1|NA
TGTGCCAGCAGCTTGGGGCAGGGGAGAACTGAAGCTTTCTTT
CASSLGQGRTEAFF